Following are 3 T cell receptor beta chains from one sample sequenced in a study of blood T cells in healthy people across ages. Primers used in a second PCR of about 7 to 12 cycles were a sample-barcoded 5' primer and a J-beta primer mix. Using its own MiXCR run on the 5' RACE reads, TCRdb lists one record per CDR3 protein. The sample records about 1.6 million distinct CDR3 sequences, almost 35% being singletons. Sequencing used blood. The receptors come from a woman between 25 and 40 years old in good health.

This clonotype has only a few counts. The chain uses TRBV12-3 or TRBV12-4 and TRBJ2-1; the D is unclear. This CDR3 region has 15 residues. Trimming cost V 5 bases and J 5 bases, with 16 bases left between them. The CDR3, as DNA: TGTGCCAGCAGTCCGGGTCAAGGGTACAACAATGAGCAGTTCTTC. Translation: CASSPGQGYNNEQFF.

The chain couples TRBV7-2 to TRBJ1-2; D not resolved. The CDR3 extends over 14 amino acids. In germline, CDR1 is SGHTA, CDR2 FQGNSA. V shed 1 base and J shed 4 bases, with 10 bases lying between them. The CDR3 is CASSLVDLIYGYTF. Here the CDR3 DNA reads TGTGCCAGCAGCTTAGTAGACCTAATCTATGGCTACACCTTC.

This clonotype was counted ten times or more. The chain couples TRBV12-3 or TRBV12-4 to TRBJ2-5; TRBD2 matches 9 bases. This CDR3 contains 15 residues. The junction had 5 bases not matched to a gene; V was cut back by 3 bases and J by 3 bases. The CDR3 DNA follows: TGTGCCAGCAGTTTTATGGGACTAGCAGAAGAGACCCAGTACTTC. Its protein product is CASSFMGLAEETQYF.